This T cell receptor (beta chain) was recorded in a study of human T cells and chemical hapten exposure. As to time point: patch test 1, 2 weeks after DPC sensitization. Specified treatment: therapeutic diphenylcyclopropenone sensitization with weekly scalp DPC. Patches went on only after blood had been drawn each time. Original handling: Per sample, the median was about 95,000 TCRs, with values from around 24,000 to 710,000. MiXCR, run by TCRdb on the RACE reads, gives a single entry per CDR3 protein. The V and J calls and clone size come from TCRdb's table, not from the authors' own analysis. The data show about 380,000 distinct CDR3 sequences, 4.8% seen once. CDR1 and CDR2 (germline): SQVTM, ANQGSEA. The CDR3 has 11 residues. V lost 4 bases and J lost 2, with 6 bases in between. This clonotype was recorded many times.

The receptor's source is a woman aged 50 to 60 with alopecia areata. Some clones in this sample may be carry-over from other donors' samples. The rearrangement links TRBV29-1 to TRBJ2-7, with unresolved D. Sequencing was performed on whole blood, taken in connection with sensitization to the hapten diphenylcyclopropenone (DPC). The CDR3 sequence is CSVAGTYEQYF. CDR3 DNA sequence: TGCAGCGTTGCAGGAACCTACGAGCAGTACTTC.